Here is one T cell receptor (beta chain) with its context. This clone was detected a few times. Its antigen is currently not known. No base quality information exists; no much larger clone differs at one position. TRB sequencing was run on genomic DNA with either the immunoSEQ assay at survey resolution or the hsTCRB kit. Per the source publication's procedure: The immunoSEQ software handled the initial read processing, while the LymphoSeq R package was used for the repertoire analyses. For each TRB dataset, clonality was calculated as 1 minus normalized Shannon entropy, and the Gini coefficient was computed as well. Phenotypes of unsorted samples were inferred by mapping TRB sequences from sorted subsets of the recipient or donor onto the same recipient's unsorted samples. TCRdb re-hosts the immuneACCESS table, in-frame sequences only. Its copies lack some clones; in the studies checked, an unresolved V gene accounts for under half of them, and the cause for the rest is not known. V, J and clone size are taken as reported in that table, and D and trimming were inferred from the DNA itself. Across this sample there are fewer than 30,000 clones, with 86% seen only once. Around 6.5% of the sample is taken by the ten largest.

PTCy-treated patients were drawn from a prospective multi-institutional clinical trial. Peripheral blood and bone marrow mononuclear cells were isolated by Ficoll-Hypaque density centrifugation and were cryopreserved. The sample is drawn from a study of T cells after posttransplantation cyclophosphamide (dated by TCRdb to between 2015 and 2016). With regard to the full study: Using TRB sequencing, the study followed how the T cell repertoire rebuilt after myeloablative bone marrow transplantation with posttransplantation cyclophosphamide given as GVHD prophylaxis. Antigen receptor sequencing covered samples from some 35 PTCy-treated patients and some 15 of their related bone marrow donors. Blood from all 30 or so PTCy patients with 1-year posttransplant specimens was subjected to TRB sequencing. TRB sequencing was also done on up to about 3 additional blood samples from 2 to 5.2 years after transplant in 3 patients, and on pretransplant blood from several patients. Because TRA and TRB clonality were tightly correlated in several samples, subsequent TCR analyses were focused on TRB only. Public TRB sequences were checked against a database of over 3,000 sequences associated with responses to pathogens, tumor antigens, self-antigens and alloantigens.

Here is what the overall study found, with its caveats: The TRB repertoires of T cells infiltrating skin or the GI tract showed only limited overlap with the TRB repertoires found in blood. Across the approximately 45 patients, TRB clonality was highly associated with recipient CMV seropositivity and CMV reactivation, and diversity with PTCy was similar to that in the CNI/methotrexate controls. Donor-recipient similarity was low at 1-2 months but increased during the first year, and donor CD8+ memory clones often dominated later blood repertoires.

Relative to germline, V is 2 bases shorter and J is 3 bases shorter, with 23 bases between their ends. The cysteine opens and the phenylalanine closes a CDR3 of 19 amino acids. This entry keeps only the CDR3 DNA: 57 bases, framed from base 1. The germline V gene provides CDR1 MGHRA and CDR2 YSYEKL. Material: PBMCs. This TCR derives from a woman aged 55-75 years with a blood cancer, CMV-positive, and with a related stem cell donor. The rearrangement combines TRBV4-1 with TRBJ2-4; matching of 5 bases hints at TRBD2 as the D gene. The CDR3 corresponds to CASSQSWLIRTRDKNIQYF. The DNA is as follows: TGCGCCAGCAGCCAAAGTTGGCTCATTAGAACCCGGGACAAAAACATTCAGTACTTC.